This T cell receptor (beta chain) was identified during a study of blood T cells in healthy people across ages. Overall study results and limits: In older individuals, TCR beta diversity per million T cells was lower, falling roughly linearly with age. TCR beta diversity was tightly associated with the proportion of naive T cells. Diversity was higher, and naive CD4+ cells more numerous, in long-lived donors than in aged donors.

The sample holds a few counts of this clonotype. The target antigen is unknown. The authors ran a second PCR of roughly 6 to 12 cycles using a sample-barcoded 5' primer and a J-beta primer mix. Every single cDNA molecule received a tag from a template-switch adaptor with 12 random nucleotides. TCRdb re-called the 5' RACE reads with MiXCR, one entry per CDR3 protein. The sample contains around 1.1 million distinct CDR3 sequences, 30% to 40% of which appear only once. Trimming removed 0 bases from V and 6 bases from J, with 16 bases in between. The CDR3 runs 15 residues. Germline-derived CDR1 and CDR2 are DFQATT and SNEGSKA (reference sequence).

The source is a man aged 18-30 years in good health. Material: blood. This chain uses TRBV20-1 with TRBJ2-3; D is perhaps TRBD1 (6 bases). The CDR3 DNA reads TGCAGTGCTAGAGAGGGGGCAGGGTCGTTTGATACGCAGTATTTT. Protein product: CSAREGAGSFDTQYF.